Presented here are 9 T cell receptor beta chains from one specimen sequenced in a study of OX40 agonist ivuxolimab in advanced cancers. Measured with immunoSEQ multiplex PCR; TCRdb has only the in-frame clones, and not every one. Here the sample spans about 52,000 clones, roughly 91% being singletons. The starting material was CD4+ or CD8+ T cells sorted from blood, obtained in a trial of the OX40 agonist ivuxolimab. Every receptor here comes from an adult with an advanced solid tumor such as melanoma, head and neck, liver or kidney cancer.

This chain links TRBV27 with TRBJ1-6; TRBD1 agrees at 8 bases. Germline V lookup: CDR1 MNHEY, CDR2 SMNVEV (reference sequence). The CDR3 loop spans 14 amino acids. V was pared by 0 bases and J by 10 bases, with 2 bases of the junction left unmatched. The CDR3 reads CASSLSQGASPLHF. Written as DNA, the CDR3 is TGTGCCAGCAGTTTATCGCAGGGGGCCTCACCCCTCCACTTT.

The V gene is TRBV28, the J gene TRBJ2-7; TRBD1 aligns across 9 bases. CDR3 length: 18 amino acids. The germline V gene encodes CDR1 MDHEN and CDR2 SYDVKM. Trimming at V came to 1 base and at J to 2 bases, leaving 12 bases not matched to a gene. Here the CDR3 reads CASSLFGQGIANAYEQYF. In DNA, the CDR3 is TGTGCCAGCAGTTTATTCGGACAGGGGATAGCGAACGCCTACGAGCAGTACTTC.

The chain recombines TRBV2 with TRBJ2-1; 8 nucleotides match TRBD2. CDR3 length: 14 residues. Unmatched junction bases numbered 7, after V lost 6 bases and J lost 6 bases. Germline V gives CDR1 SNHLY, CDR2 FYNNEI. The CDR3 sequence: CASRHGTRGNEQFF. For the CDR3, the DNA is TGTGCCAGCAGACACGGGACTAGGGGCAATGAGCAGTTCTTC.

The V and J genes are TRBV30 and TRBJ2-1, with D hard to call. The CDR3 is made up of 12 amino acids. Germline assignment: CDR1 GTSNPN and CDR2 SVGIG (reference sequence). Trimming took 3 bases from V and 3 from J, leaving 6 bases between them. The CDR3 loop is CAWRLYYNEQFF. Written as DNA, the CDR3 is TGTGCCTGGAGGCTTTACTACAATGAGCAGTTCTTC.

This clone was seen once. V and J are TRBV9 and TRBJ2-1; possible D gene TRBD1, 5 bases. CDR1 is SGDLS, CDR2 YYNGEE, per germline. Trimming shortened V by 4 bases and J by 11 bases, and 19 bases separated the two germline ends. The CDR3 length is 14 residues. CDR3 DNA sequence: TGTGCCAGCAGCACCCCGACAGATCAAGGGCAGCAGTTCTTC. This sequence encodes CASSTPTDQGQQFF.

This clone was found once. CDR3 bases: TGTGCCAGTAGTGAGGCGGGAGGGACCTACGAGCAGTACTTC. This encodes CASSEAGGTYEQYF. The chain uses TRBV19 and TRBJ2-7; 9 bases are shared with TRBD2. Unmatched junction bases numbered 4, after V lost 5 bases and J lost 2 bases. CDR3 size: 14 residues. CDR1 and CDR2 (germline): LNHDA, SQIVND (reference sequence).

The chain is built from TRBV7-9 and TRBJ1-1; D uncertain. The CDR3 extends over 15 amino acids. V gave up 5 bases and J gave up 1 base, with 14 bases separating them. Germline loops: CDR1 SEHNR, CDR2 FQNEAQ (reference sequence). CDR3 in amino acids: CASSPSPPENTEAFF. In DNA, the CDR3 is TGTGCCAGCAGCCCCAGTCCGCCCGAGAACACTGAAGCTTTCTTT. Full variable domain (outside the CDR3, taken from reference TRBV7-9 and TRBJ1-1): DTGVSQNPRHKITKRGQNVTFRCDPISEHNRLYWYRQTLGQGPEFLTYFQNEAQLEKSRLLSDRFSAERPKGSFSTLEIQRTEQGDSAMYLCASSPSPPENTEAFFGQGTRLTVV.

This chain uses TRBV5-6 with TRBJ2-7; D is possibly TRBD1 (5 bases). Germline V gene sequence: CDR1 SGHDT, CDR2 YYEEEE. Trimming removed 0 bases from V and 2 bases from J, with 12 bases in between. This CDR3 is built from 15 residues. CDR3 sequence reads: CASSLGIRAAYEQYF. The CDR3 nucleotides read TGTGCCAGCAGCTTGGGGATCAGGGCCGCCTACGAGCAGTACTTC. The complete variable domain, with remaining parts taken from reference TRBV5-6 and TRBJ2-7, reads DAGVTQSPTHLIKTRGQQVTLRCSPKSGHDTVSWYQQALGQGPQFIFQYYEEEERQRGNFPDRFSGHQFPNYSSELNVNALLLGDSALYLCASSLGIRAAYEQYFGPGTRLTVT.

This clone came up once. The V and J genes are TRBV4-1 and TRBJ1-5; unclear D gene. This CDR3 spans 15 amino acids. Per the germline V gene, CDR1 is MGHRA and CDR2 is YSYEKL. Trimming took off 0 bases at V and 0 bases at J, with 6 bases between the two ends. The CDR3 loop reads CASSQDSLSNQPQHF. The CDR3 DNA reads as TGCGCCAGCAGCCAAGACAGCCTTAGCAATCAGCCCCAGCATTTT.